This TCR beta chain was retrieved from a study of T cells in Graves' hyperthyroidism and ophthalmopathy (dated by TCRdb to about 2019). Regarding the complete study: Peripheral blood was collected at initial diagnosis, before any treatment. In about 6 Graves' hyperthyroidism patients, the study also compared T-cell repertoires from thyroid tissue with T-cell repertoires from blood. TCR Vbeta CDR3 sequencing of some 140 peripheral blood samples (over 40 ophthalmopathy, 70 to 85 hyperthyroidism and some 17 progressor patients) is reported in the paper. Once sampling was done, hyperthyroidism patients were given methimazole at a starting dose of 30 mg daily, whereas ophthalmopathy patients were given high-dose intravenous methylprednisolone. The 80 to 100 discovery patients were randomly divided into training and test sets at a 7:3 ratio. To identify TCR V-J signatures that set the groups apart, the researchers used a discovery cohort of more than 95 patients, made up of under 45 with Graves' ophthalmopathy and some 58 with stable Graves' hyperthyroidism. An independent validation cohort of under 20 hyperthyroidism patients and 17 patients who later progressed to ophthalmopathy tested prospective prediction of ophthalmopathy.

Details on this clonotype: It lacks a known antigen. No base quality values were provided; no much bigger clone lies one nucleotide off.

Per the germline V gene, MNHNS is the CDR1 and SASEGT is the CDR2. The CDR3 goes from the cysteine to the phenylalanine over 13 residues. Only the CDR3 DNA is retained, 39 bases long and in frame from the first base. V is shortened by 5 bases, J by 6 bases, and the region joining them spans 11 bases. Hyperthyroidism patients were newly diagnosed, with disease duration under 2 months, and aged 18 to 65 years. Any patient with an uncontrolled infection, another autoimmune disease, pregnancy or lactation was excluded. Diagnoses relied on clinical symptoms, serum thyroxine and TRAb, thyroid ultrasound and orbital computed tomography. For progressor patients, blood was drawn at the first diagnosis of hyperthyroidism, before any ophthalmopathy symptoms had appeared. PBMCs were separated from approximately 9.9 ml of fresh peripheral blood using Ficoll-Paque density gradient centrifugation. Progressor patients were first diagnosed with Graves' hyperthyroidism and then developed ophthalmopathy during follow-up. Trizol reagent was used to extract total RNA, and RNA quality was then checked on an Agilent 2100 Bioanalyzer.

Study-level results and caveats: Most expanded thyroid clonotypes (frequency above 0.001) were also found in blood, which suggests that blood repertoires may mirror thyroid immune responses. No statistical method was used to set the sample size in advance, and investigators knew the group allocation. A 13 V-J signature model separated ophthalmopathy from stable hyperthyroidism, with approximately 86% sensitivity and 81.08% specificity in cross-validation and 80%/75% in testing. In validation, the model predicted progression to ophthalmopathy a median of approximately 6.3 months before onset, with around 70% sensitivity and 72.22% specificity.

The TCR beta CDR3 regions were amplified from the RNA transcripts. The first round of RT-PCR for the TCR CDR3 was performed with the HTBI primer set and the Qiagen OneStep RT-PCR kit. A second multiplex PCR round built the libraries, followed by size selection and purification. Sequencing of the libraries was done on an Illumina HiSeq2000 using paired-end 100 bp reads. Per the source publication's procedure: SOAPnuke was used to process the raw data, removing reads that contained adapters or uncalled bases, had a mean Phred below 15, or lacked an exact match to the constant primer or identifier. High-quality paired reads were merged with COPE v1.2.5, and unique nucleotide sequences were defined as clonotypes. MiTCR v1.1 was used to align the clonotypes against IMGT TRBV, TRBD and TRBJ reference segments. Analysis was restricted to V-J combinations with a frequency above 0.0001, which covered roughly 99% of repertoires. The TCS score was defined as the ratio of F50 (clonal expansion) to E x V (chaos), calculated using BLOSUM62-based TCRdist between CDR3 peptides within each V-J. Welch's t-statistics and random forest reduced roughly 540 V-J features to 13, which were used in a naive Bayes classifier (R e1071). TCRdb itself trimmed the public reads at Q25 with fastp, ran MiXCR and retained productive beta chains. Entries are consolidated by CDR3 protein sequence, retaining the most common genes and DNA. The authors' filters were not applied to this entry. A total of under 350,000 distinct CDR3 sequences appear in this sample, 20% to 30% of them only once. The top ten hold roughly a quarter of the sample.

The chain is assembled from TRBV6-1 and TRBJ1-5, with the identity of the D gene unclear. The sequencing input was blood. The source is a man in his forties or fifties with Graves' hyperthyroidism that later progressed to Graves' ophthalmopathy. In nucleotides, the sequence is TGTGCCAGCAGTCCGACTTTCAGTCAGCCCCAGCATTTT. Its coded protein is CASSPTFSQPQHF.